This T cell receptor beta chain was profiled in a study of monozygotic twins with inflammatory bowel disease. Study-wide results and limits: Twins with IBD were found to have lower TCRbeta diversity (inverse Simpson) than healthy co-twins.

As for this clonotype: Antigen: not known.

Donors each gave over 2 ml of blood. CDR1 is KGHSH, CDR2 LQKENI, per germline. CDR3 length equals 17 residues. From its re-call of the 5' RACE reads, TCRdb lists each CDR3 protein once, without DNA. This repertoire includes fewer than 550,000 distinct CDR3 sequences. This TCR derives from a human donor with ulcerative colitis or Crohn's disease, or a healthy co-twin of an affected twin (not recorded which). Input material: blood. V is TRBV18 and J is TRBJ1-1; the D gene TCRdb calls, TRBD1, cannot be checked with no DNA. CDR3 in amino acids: CASSPPLGQGANTEAFF.